This is a list of T cell receptor beta chains from one sample in a study of T-cell reconstitution after alpha-beta-depleted transplantation in children. From the PCR reads, TCRdb called clonotypes with MiXCR, one entry per CDR3 protein. The sample gives about 340,000 distinct CDR3 sequences, 10% to 13% of which show up once; around 2.5% is in the top ten. Sequenced material: PBMCs from the stem cell graft donor, taken from the stem cell graft. The receptors were gathered from a human donor who donated a stem cell graft to a child with acute lymphoblastic leukemia. The CDR3 runs from the conserved cysteine through the conserved F or W. Each record gives: CDR3 protein, CDR3 DNA, V gene, J gene, clone size, CDR3 length, D gene. The D gene is left open where the match is weak. Size is stated for part of the rows, as once, few or many counts, or as a class when the clone is expanded.

CDR3 protein: CSAGTSGTVGLGEQFF
CDR3 DNA: TGCAGTGCCGGGACTAGCGGGACGGTAGGGCTCGGTGAGCAGTTCTTC
V gene: TRBV20-1
J gene: TRBJ2-1
clone size: .
CDR3 length: 16
D gene: TRBD2

CDR3 protein: CSARTGQGLLRSYEQYF
CDR3 DNA: TGCAGTGCTCGAACAGGACAGGGTCTATTAAGGTCCTACGAGCAGTACTTC
V gene: TRBV20-1
J gene: TRBJ2-7
clone size: many
CDR3 length: 17
D gene: TRBD1

CDR3 protein: CATRGGRNTEAFF
CDR3 DNA: TGTGCTACCAGGGGGGGCCGGAACACTGAAGCTTTCTTT
V gene: TRBV14
J gene: TRBJ1-1
clone size: .
CDR3 length: 13
D gene: TRBD1

CDR3 protein: CASSVGTGVAYNEQFF
CDR3 DNA: TGTGCCAGCAGCGTAGGGACGGGAGTGGCCTACAATGAGCAGTTCTTC
V gene: TRBV9
J gene: TRBJ2-1
clone size: .
CDR3 length: 16
D gene: .

CDR3 protein: CASSLGAGGDEAFF
CDR3 DNA: TGCGCCAGCAGCTTGGGTGCAGGGGGCGATGAAGCTTTCTTT
V gene: TRBV5-1
J gene: TRBJ1-1
clone size: many
CDR3 length: 14
D gene: TRBD1

CDR3 protein: CASRGDSFSYNEQFF
CDR3 DNA: TGTGCCAGCAGAGGGGACAGTTTCTCCTACAATGAGCAGTTCTTC
V gene: TRBV27
J gene: TRBJ2-1
clone size: few
CDR3 length: 15
D gene: TRBD1

CDR3 protein: CSARLQGDQPQHF
CDR3 DNA: TGCAGTGCTAGACTACAGGGCGATCAGCCCCAGCATTTT
V gene: TRBV20-1
J gene: TRBJ1-5
clone size: .
CDR3 length: 13
D gene: .

CDR3 protein: CASTGGPRSYNEQFF
CDR3 DNA: TGTGCCAGCACTGGGGGCCCCCGCTCCTACAATGAGCAGTTCTTC
V gene: TRBV28
J gene: TRBJ2-1
clone size: .
CDR3 length: 15
D gene: .

CDR3 protein: CAWSVLGGFSYNEQFF
CDR3 DNA: TGTGCCTGGAGCGTGTTAGGCGGCTTCTCCTACAATGAGCAGTTCTTC
V gene: TRBV30
J gene: TRBJ2-1
clone size: .
CDR3 length: 16
D gene: .

CDR3 protein: CASSQVRGIGNTIYF
CDR3 DNA: TGCGCCAGCAGCCAAGTACGGGGAATTGGAAACACCATATATTTT
V gene: TRBV4-1
J gene: TRBJ1-3
clone size: .
CDR3 length: 15
D gene: .

CDR3 protein: CASSLLTGDAGANVLTF
CDR3 DNA: TGCGCCAGCAGCTTGCTGACAGGGGACGCTGGGGCCAACGTCCTGACTTTC
V gene: TRBV5-1
J gene: TRBJ2-6
clone size: few
CDR3 length: 17
D gene: TRBD1